A single sample gave rise to the 10 T cell receptor beta chains below, sequenced in a study of shared clonotypes between healthy human individuals. Produced via immunoSEQ multiplex PCR; TCRdb's table is partial and in-frame only. The table has about 380,000 clones, just over 95% seen once; the top ten hold more than 0.3%. The sequenced sample consisted of memory CD8+ T cells sorted from blood. Indicated subset: CD45RO+ cells pooled with CCR7-negative TemRA cells. The origin of the receptors is a young man in good health.

V gene TRBV10-3 combines with J gene TRBJ2-3; 13 nucleotides match TRBD2. Per the germline V gene, CDR1 is ENHRY and CDR2 is SYGVKD. V was pared by 6 bases and J by 8 bases, with 11 bases of the junction left unmatched. The CDR3 extends over 16 amino acids. This CDR3 reads CAIRAGLAGVLGTQYF. CDR3 DNA: TGTGCCATCAGGGCAGGACTAGCGGGAGTCCTAGGTACGCAGTATTTT.

The chain employs TRBV7-9 and TRBJ2-2; perhaps TRBD1 as D (6 bases). The CDR3 length is 15 residues. V lost 7 bases to trimming and J lost 4 bases, with 16 bases between them. Per the germline V gene, CDR1 is SEHNR and CDR2 is FQNEAQ (reference sequence). The CDR3 reads CASTYTGPSTGELFF. The DNA of the CDR3 is TGTGCCAGCACCTACACAGGGCCCAGCACCGGGGAGCTGTTTTTT.

The chain links TRBV5-4 to TRBJ2-7, with 9 positions matching TRBD1. Germline trimming cut 0 bases from V and 5 bases from J; bases unmatched to any gene: 6. This CDR3 contains 15 residues. Germline lookup yields CDR1 SGHNT and CDR2 YYREEE (reference sequence). The CDR3 nucleotides are TGTGCCAGCAGCTTGGTTGGGACAGGGCTGGACGAGCAGTACTTC. Translated, it gives CASSLVGTGLDEQYF.

The J gene is TRBJ2-7, the V gene TRBV5-4, with 11 positions matching TRBD2. The ends lost 2 bases at V and 2 bases at J; junction bases unmatched: 3. The germline V gene has CDR1 SGHNT and CDR2 YYREEE (reference sequence). This CDR3 has 15 amino acids. The DNA for the CDR3 is TGTGCCAGCAGCTTCGGGACTAGCGGTACCTACGAGCAGTACTTC. It codes for CASSFGTSGTYEQYF.

The rearrangement uses TRBV27 and TRBJ2-1, with TRBD2 as a possible D gene (6 bases). Germline CDR1 is MNHEY and CDR2 is SMNVEV (reference sequence). With 6 bases removed from V and 2 bases from J, the gap between germline ends came to 17 bases. This CDR3 has 16 residues. This CDR3 is CASSPFRERPYNEQFF. The CDR3 DNA follows: TGTGCCAGCAGCCCCTTCCGGGAGCGCCCCTACAATGAGCAGTTCTTC.

This chain joins TRBV15 and TRBJ2-5; tentative D call: TRBD2 (6 bases). The V gene lost 0 bases and the J gene lost 4 bases, with 12 bases spanning the gap. CDR3 length equals 15 residues. Germline V gives CDR1 LNHNV, CDR2 YYDKDF (reference sequence). The CDR3 DNA sequence: TGTGCCACCAGCAGAGAGGCGGGAAGAGGAGAGACCCAGTACTTC. Its translation is CATSREAGRGETQYF.

The chain uses TRBV7-2 and TRBJ1-1; tentative D call: TRBD1 (5 bases). The germline V gene encodes CDR1 SGHTA and CDR2 FQGNSA. Trimming took off 4 bases at V and 3 bases at J, with 12 bases between the two ends. The CDR3 is 14 amino acids. CDR3 region: CASSSFQGYTEAFF. CDR3 DNA sequence: TGTGCCAGCAGCTCTTTCCAGGGTTACACTGAAGCTTTCTTT.

J is TRBJ2-3 and V is TRBV28, with no clear D. Trimming took 4 bases from V and 7 from J, leaving 15 bases between them. CDR1 is MDHEN and CDR2 is SYDVKM in the germline V gene. The CDR3 has 14 residues. The CDR3 sequence is CASSSQSQQHTQYF. DNA of the CDR3: TGTGCCAGCAGTTCTCAGAGCCAGCAGCATACGCAGTATTTT.

The V and J genes are TRBV7-2 and TRBJ2-5; D is possibly TRBD1 (6 bases). Germline-derived CDR1 and CDR2 are SGHTA and FQGNSA. The CDR3 runs 12 residues. Trimming took 8 bases from V and 4 from J, leaving 11 bases between them. CDR3 bases: TGTGCCAGCGGCCAGGGGTCAGAGACCCAGTACTTC. Its translation: CASGQGSETQYF.

This chain uses TRBV28 with TRBJ1-4; no firm D call. V lost 7 bases to trimming and J lost 0 bases, with 6 bases between them. The V gene's germline CDR1 is MDHEN and CDR2 SYDVKM. CDR3 length equals 13 residues. The CDR3 sequence is CASTIATNEKLFF. CDR3 coding DNA: TGTGCCAGCACCATAGCAACTAATGAAAAACTGTTTTTT. The variable domain in full, with the rest retrieved from reference TRBV28 and TRBJ1-4, is DVKVTQSSRYLVKRTGEKVFLECVQDMDHENMFWYRQDPGLGLRLIYFSYDVKMKEKGDIPEGYSVSREKKERFSLILESASTNQTSMYLCASTIATNEKLFFGSGTQLSVL.